Described below is a single TCR beta chain sequence and its context. No antigen is known for it. With 0 bases removed from V and 8 bases from J, the gap between germline ends came to 8 bases. CDR3 length equals 13 residues. Germline V CDR1 and CDR2: SGHRS, YFSETQ. These data come from a study of OX40 agonist ivuxolimab in advanced cancers. The study's findings and limits: On average, a greater number of expanded clones characterised CD8+ T cells relative to CD4+.

The assay was immunoSEQ multiplex PCR, and TCRdb's table has in-frame clones only and misses some. Here the sample spans 55,000 to 80,000 clones, around 83% being singletons. This TCR derives from an adult with an advanced solid tumor such as melanoma, head and neck, liver or kidney cancer. This specimen consisted of CD4+ or CD8+ T cells sorted from blood, obtained in a trial of the OX40 agonist ivuxolimab. The V call is TRBV5-1, the J call TRBJ1-4; unclear D gene. CDR3 DNA sequence: TGCGCCAGCAGCTTGGCCTCTGCGGAAAAACTGTTTTTT. Encoded protein: CASSLASAEKLFF.